Listed here is a single T cell receptor (beta chain). Its recognized antigen is unknown. Within one base of it there is no much larger clone, and no base qualities were kept. The CDR3 runs 14 residues from the cysteine to the phenylalanine. The retained sequence is limited to the CDR3, 42 bases, with the frame set at the first base. V loses 11 bases of germline sequence and J loses 9 bases, and the interval between the two ends is 23 bases. The germline V gene (reference sequence) sets CDR1 to SEHNR and CDR2 to FQNEAQ. These data originate in a study of vaccination effects on CD4 cells after COVID-19 (dated by TCRdb to between 2022 and 2023). Broadly, across the study: Post-vaccine samples across the study were collected a median of 72 days after the second dose, with a range of 14 to 241. In both COVID-19 convalescent patients and infection-naive vaccine recipients, the study compared SARS-CoV-2 spike-specific CD4+ TCR repertoires from before mRNA vaccination with those from after it. Cultures from other donors in the study were sequenced using the Oncomine TCR Beta short-read assay on an Illumina iSeq 100. A total of 10 COVID-19 convalescent patients and several SARS-CoV-2-naive healthy vaccine recipients were included in the full study.

In the ViraFEST assay, PBMC were stimulated with viral peptide pools, and TCR sequencing was then used to find antigen-specific CD4+ T cell clonotypes based on their expansion. After less than eleven days of culture, CD4+ T cells were isolated with the EasySep CD4+ T cell isolation kit. Each participant received two doses of an mRNA SARS-CoV-2 vaccine, either BNT162b2 or mRNA-1273. Negative nucleocapsid antibody results before and after vaccination confirmed that the healthy vaccine recipients had no prior SARS-CoV-2 infection. Each well held 1.5 million to 2.5 million PBMC cultured in IMDM containing 5% human AB serum, roughly 9.6 IU/ml IL-2 and gentamicin, along with about 9.3 ug/ml peptides. On days 3 and 7, half of the culture medium was replaced with fresh IL-2-containing medium. Each peptide stimulation condition was cultured in triplicate wells unless otherwise noted. Using Ficoll-Paque Plus gradient centrifugation, PBMC were separated from whole blood and then either used fresh or cryopreserved at -140C. The spike proteins of SARS-CoV-2 and of the common cold coronaviruses HCoV-NL63, HCoV-OC43 and HCoV-229E were spanned by overlapping peptide pools. The QIAamp micro DNA kit was used to extract genomic DNA from the cultured CD4+ T cells.

Libraries were prepared through the immunoSEQ multiplex PCR assay. DNA from the CD4+ T cells that had been cultured and isolated underwent TCR beta CDR3 sequencing. From the authors' description of their analysis: Non-productive TCR sequences were discarded, and reads were trimmed to the CDR3 region, with only CDR3s of 7 or more amino acids retained. Antigen-specific clonotypes were identified using the MANAFEST web app by comparison of expansion in peptide wells against reference cultures. For clones to be considered positive, expansion at FDR<0.05 versus reference and all other wells, an odds ratio above 5, and a frequency above 0.1% in two replicate wells were required. A clonotype was defined as cross-reactive if the clonotype was significantly expanded both in SARS-CoV-2 spike wells and in at least one common cold coronavirus spike condition. Using the stringdist R package, CDR3 similarity was measured by Levenshtein distance, and unrooted trees were constructed with ape in R 3.6.1. TCRdb carries this immuneACCESS record with in-frame sequences only. Its versions omit some clonotypes, under half of them owing to an unresolved V gene in the studies checked, with the rest unexplained. That table is the source of V, J and clone size, and D and trimming were worked out from the DNA. The table for this sample lists about 27,000 clones; around 82% of them were counted only once. The ten largest account for around 1.4% of the sample.

The research as a whole found: The study was limited by a small number of convalescent patients, and early post-infection timepoints were lacking. In healthy vaccine recipients, vaccine-induced clones were almost all SARS-CoV-2 mono-reactive, with only 1 of 255 cross-reactive with common cold coronaviruses. Marked clonal contraction was observed in both infection-induced and vaccine-induced clones at late post-vaccination timepoints, consistent with waning T cell responses.

This TCR derives from a human donor who received a COVID-19 vaccine. Some clones in this sample may be carry-over from other donors' samples. The sequencing here drew on CD4+ T cells from PBMCs cultured with HCoV-NL63 spike peptides, taken after COVID-19 vaccination. The cell subset or site label on this specimen signifies: HCoV-NL63 spike overlapping peptide pool stimulation. The sequence joins TRBV7-9 to TRBJ2-1; no confident D gene assignment can be made. Read as DNA, the sequence is TGTGCCGCGGCCCCCGCCGCGAATTCGGGTGAGCAGTTCTTC. It translates as CAAAPAANSGEQFF.